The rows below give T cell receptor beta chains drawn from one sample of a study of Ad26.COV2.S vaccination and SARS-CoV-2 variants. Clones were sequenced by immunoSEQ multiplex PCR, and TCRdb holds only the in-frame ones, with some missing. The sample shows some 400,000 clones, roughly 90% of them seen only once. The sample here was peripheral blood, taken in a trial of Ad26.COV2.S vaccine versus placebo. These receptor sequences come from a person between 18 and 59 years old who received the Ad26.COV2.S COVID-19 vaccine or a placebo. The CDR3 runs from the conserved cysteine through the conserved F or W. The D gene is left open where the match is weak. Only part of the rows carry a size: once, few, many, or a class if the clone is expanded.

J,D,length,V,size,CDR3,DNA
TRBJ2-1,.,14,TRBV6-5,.,CASTQSSRGNEQFF,TGTGCCAGCACCCAATCGAGTAGGGGCAATGAGCAGTTCTTC
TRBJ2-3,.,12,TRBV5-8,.,CASSLRSDTQYF,TGTGCCAGCAGCTTGAGATCAGATACGCAGTATTTT
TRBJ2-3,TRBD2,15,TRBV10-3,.,CATQAGVPSTDTQYF,TGTGCCACACAAGCGGGAGTTCCGAGCACAGATACGCAGTATTTT
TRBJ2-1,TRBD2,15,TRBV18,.,CASSPVLAGNNEQFF,TGTGCCAGCTCACCAGTCCTAGCGGGAAACAATGAGCAGTTCTTC
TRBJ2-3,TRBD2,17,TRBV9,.,CASSVADWGAGVGTQYF,TGTGCCAGCAGCGTAGCGGATTGGGGAGCGGGGGTTGGTACGCAGTATTTT
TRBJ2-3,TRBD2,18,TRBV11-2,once,CASSFPRASGSLTDTQYF,TGTGCCAGCAGCTTCCCAAGGGCCAGCGGGAGTCTCACAGATACGCAGTATTTT
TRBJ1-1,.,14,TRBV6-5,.,CASLDRGMNTEAFF,TGTGCCAGCCTAGACCGGGGCATGAACACTGAAGCTTTCTTT
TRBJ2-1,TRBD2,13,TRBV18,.,CASSGLAGPPLFF,TGTGCCAGCTCAGGACTAGCGGGACCCCCTCTGTTCTTC
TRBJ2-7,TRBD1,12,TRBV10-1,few,CASSGQGDEQYF,TGCGCCAGCAGTGGACAGGGGGACGAGCAGTACTTC
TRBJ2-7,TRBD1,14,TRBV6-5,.,CASKNRDRTHEQYF,TGTGCCAGCAAAAACCGGGACAGGACCCACGAGCAGTACTTC
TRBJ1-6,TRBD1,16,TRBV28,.,CASSTNLGTGNSPLHF,TGTGCCAGCAGTACCAACCTGGGGACAGGGAACTCACCCCTCCACTTT
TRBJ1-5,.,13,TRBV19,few,CASSRQEDQPQHF,TGTGCCAGTAGTAGACAGGAAGATCAGCCCCAGCATTTT
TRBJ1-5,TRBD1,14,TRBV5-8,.,CASSEDRINQPQHF,TGTGCCAGCAGCGAGGACAGGATCAATCAGCCCCAGCATTTT
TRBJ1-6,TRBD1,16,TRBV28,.,CASRSGTGGALSPLHF,TGTGCCAGCAGGAGCGGGACAGGGGGCGCATTATCACCCCTCCACTTT
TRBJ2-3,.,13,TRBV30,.,CAWDIGVTDTQYF,TGTGCCTGGGACATTGGCGTCACAGATACGCAGTATTTT
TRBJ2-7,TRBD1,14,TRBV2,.,CASSATGGVYEQYF,TGTGCCAGCAGTGCGACAGGGGGGGTATACGAGCAGTACTTC
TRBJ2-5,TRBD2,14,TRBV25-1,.,CASTPGAGVETQYF,TGTGCCAGCACTCCCGGGGCGGGGGTGGAGACCCAGTACTTC
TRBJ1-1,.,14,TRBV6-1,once,CASSENRAATEAFF,TGTGCCAGCAGTGAAAACAGGGCCGCCACTGAAGCTTTCTTT
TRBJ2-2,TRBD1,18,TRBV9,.,CASSRKTGGSSVTGELFF,TGTGCCAGCAGCAGGAAGACAGGGGGGAGTAGCGTCACCGGGGAGCTGTTTTTT
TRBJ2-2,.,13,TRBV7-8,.,CASSFIQSGELFF,TGTGCCAGCAGCTTCATTCAGTCCGGGGAGCTGTTTTTT
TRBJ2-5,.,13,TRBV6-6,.,CASSYTGQETQYF,TGTGCCAGCAGTTACACGGGGCAAGAGACCCAGTACTTC
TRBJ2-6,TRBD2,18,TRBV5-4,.,CASSLGGGPVSGANVLTF,TGTGCCAGCAGCCTCGGGGGGGGACCAGTCTCTGGGGCCAACGTCCTGACTTTC
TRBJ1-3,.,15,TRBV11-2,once,CASSTAQGTGNTIYF,TGTGCCAGCAGTACAGCCCAGGGCACCGGAAACACCATATATTTT
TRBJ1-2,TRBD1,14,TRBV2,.,CASSALGTGEGYTF,TGTGCCAGCAGTGCGCTCGGGACAGGGGAAGGCTACACCTTC
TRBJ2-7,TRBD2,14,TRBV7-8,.,CASSFETSGYEQYF,TGTGCCAGCAGCTTCGAGACTAGCGGTTACGAGCAGTACTTC
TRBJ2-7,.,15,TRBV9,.,CASSVAPDLRYEQYF,TGTGCCAGCAGCGTAGCCCCGGACTTGCGGTACGAGCAGTACTTC
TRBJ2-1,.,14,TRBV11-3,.,CASSLDPRVNEQFF,TGTGCCAGCAGCTTAGATCCCAGGGTCAATGAGCAGTTCTTC
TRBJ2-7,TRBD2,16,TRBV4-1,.,CASSQGWASGSLEQYF,TGCGCCAGCAGCCAAGGGTGGGCTAGCGGTTCCCTCGAGCAGTACTTC
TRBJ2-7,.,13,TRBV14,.,CASSQTIVTEQYF,TGTGCCAGCAGCCAAACCATAGTGACCGAGCAGTACTTC
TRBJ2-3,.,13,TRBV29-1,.,CSVVIARTDTQYF,TGCAGCGTTGTTATAGCGCGCACAGATACGCAGTATTTT
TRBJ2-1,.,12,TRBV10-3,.,CAISEGGNEQFF,TGTGCCATCAGTGAAGGTGGCAATGAGCAGTTCTTC
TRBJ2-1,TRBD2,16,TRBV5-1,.,CASSLGPGLESNEQFF,TGCGCCAGCAGCTTGGGACCGGGACTAGAGAGCAATGAGCAGTTCTTC
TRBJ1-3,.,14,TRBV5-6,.,CASSLASSGNTIYF,TGTGCCAGCAGCTTGGCAAGCTCTGGAAACACCATATATTTT
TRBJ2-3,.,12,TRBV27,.,CASSLSGDTQYF,TGTGCCAGCAGTTTATCGGGAGATACGCAGTATTTT
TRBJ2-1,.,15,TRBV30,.,CAWSVLGQGLNEQFF,TGTGCCTGGAGTGTACTAGGGCAGGGTCTTAATGAGCAGTTCTTC
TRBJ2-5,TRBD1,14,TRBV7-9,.,CASSRQGALETQYF,TGTGCCAGCAGCCGACAGGGGGCGTTGGAGACCCAGTACTTC
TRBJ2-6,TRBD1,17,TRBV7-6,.,CASSPATGESGANVLTF,TGTGCCAGCAGCCCAGCGACAGGGGAGTCGGGGGCCAACGTCCTGACTTTC
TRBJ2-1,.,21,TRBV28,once,CASTSFGTLGSRVKTYNEQFF,TGTGCCAGCACCAGCTTCGGAACTTTGGGCAGCCGGGTTAAAACCTACAATGAGCAGTTCTTC
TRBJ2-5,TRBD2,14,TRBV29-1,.,CSVEVVREGETQYF,TGCAGCGTTGAAGTAGTGAGGGAGGGAGAGACCCAGTACTTC
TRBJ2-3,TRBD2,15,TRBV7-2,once,CASSKGLAGEGTQYF,TGTGCCAGCAGCAAGGGACTAGCGGGAGAAGGGACGCAGTATTTT
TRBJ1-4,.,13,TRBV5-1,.,CASSFPGEEKLFF,TGCGCCAGCAGCTTCCCCGGGGAGGAAAAACTGTTTTTT
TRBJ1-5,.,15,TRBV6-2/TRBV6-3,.,CASSTVFSGNQPQHF,TGTGCCAGCAGTACCGTCTTTAGCGGCAATCAGCCCCAGCATTTT